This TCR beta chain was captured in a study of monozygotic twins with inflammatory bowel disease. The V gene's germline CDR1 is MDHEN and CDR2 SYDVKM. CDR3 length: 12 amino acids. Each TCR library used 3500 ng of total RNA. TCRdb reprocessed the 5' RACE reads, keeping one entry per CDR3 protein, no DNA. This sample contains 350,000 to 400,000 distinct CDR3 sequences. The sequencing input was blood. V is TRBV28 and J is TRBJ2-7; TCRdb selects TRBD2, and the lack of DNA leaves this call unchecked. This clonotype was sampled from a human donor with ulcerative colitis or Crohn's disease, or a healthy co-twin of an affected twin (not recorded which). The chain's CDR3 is CASTSGGYEQYF. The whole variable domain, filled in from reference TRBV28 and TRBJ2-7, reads DVKVTQSSRYLVKRTGEKVFLECVQDMDHENMFWYRQDPGLGLRLIYFSYDVKMKEKGDIPEGYSVSREKKERFSLILESASTNQTSMYLCASTSGGYEQYFGPGTRLTVT.